These T cell receptor beta chains were read from a single sample in a study of blood T cell repertoires in COVID-19. Assay used: immunoSEQ multiplex PCR; TCRdb lists only in-frame clones, some missing. The repertoire holds around 80,000 clones, with 75% to 90% as singletons. Sequenced: peripheral blood. The receptors shown here come from a woman in her 70s with acute or convalescent COVID-19. Both conserved end residues are part of each CDR3. Each record gives: V gene, J gene, D gene, clone size, CDR3 DNA, CDR3 protein. D genes are given only for firm matches. Clone size is shown for a subset of rows, as once, few, many or a class of expanded clone.

v_call: TRBV19; j_call: TRBJ2-2; d_call: TRBD1; clone_size: -; cdr3_nt: TGTGCCAGTAGTCTCTACGGGACAGGGGAATCCGGGGAGCTGTTTTTT; cdr3_aa: CASSLYGTGESGELFF
v_call: TRBV11-2; j_call: TRBJ1-2; d_call: -; clone_size: -; cdr3_nt: TGTGCCAGCAGCCAGACAGGTGGCTATGGCTACACCTTC; cdr3_aa: CASSQTGGYGYTF
v_call: TRBV28; j_call: TRBJ1-4; d_call: TRBD1; clone_size: -; cdr3_nt: TGTGCCAGCAGTAGTTCAGGGGGCGACGAAAAACTGTTTTTT; cdr3_aa: CASSSSGGDEKLFF
v_call: TRBV6-1; j_call: TRBJ1-1; d_call: TRBD1; clone_size: -; cdr3_nt: TGTGCCAGCAGTGAAGCGGGACAGGTCTCGAACACTGAAGCTTTCTTT; cdr3_aa: CASSEAGQVSNTEAFF
v_call: TRBV7-9; j_call: TRBJ2-3; d_call: TRBD1; clone_size: few; cdr3_nt: TGTGCCAGCAGCGCAGACCCGGGACAGGAATTTATGACAGATACGCAGTATTTT; cdr3_aa: CASSADPGQEFMTDTQYF
v_call: TRBV6-5; j_call: TRBJ2-7; d_call: TRBD1; clone_size: once; cdr3_nt: TGTGCCAGCAGTTATTACGGGACAGGGGCTTACGAGCAGTACTTC; cdr3_aa: CASSYYGTGAYEQYF
v_call: TRBV18; j_call: TRBJ1-4; d_call: TRBD1; clone_size: -; cdr3_nt: TGTGCCAGCTCACGGGGACAGGCAGAAAAACTGTTTTTT; cdr3_aa: CASSRGQAEKLFF
v_call: TRBV4-2; j_call: TRBJ1-1; d_call: TRBD1; clone_size: -; cdr3_nt: TGTGCCAGCAGCTCAACAGGGGGCGCGAACACTGAAGCTTTCTTT; cdr3_aa: CASSSTGGANTEAFF
v_call: TRBV7-9; j_call: TRBJ1-4; d_call: -; clone_size: -; cdr3_nt: TGTGCCAGCAGCATAACCCAGGGTACGAATGAAAAACTGTTTTTT; cdr3_aa: CASSITQGTNEKLFF
v_call: TRBV19; j_call: TRBJ2-7; d_call: -; clone_size: -; cdr3_nt: TGTGCCAGTAGTATTAGAGCAGGGAACCCCCTCTACGAGCAGTACTTC; cdr3_aa: CASSIRAGNPLYEQYF
v_call: TRBV6-1; j_call: TRBJ1-2; d_call: -; clone_size: few; cdr3_nt: TGTGCCAGCAGTGAACAGACAGTTCCCTCGAATGGCTACACCTTC; cdr3_aa: CASSEQTVPSNGYTF
v_call: TRBV10-3; j_call: TRBJ2-1; d_call: -; clone_size: -; cdr3_nt: TGTGCCATCAGTGAGTCTGGGTCCCGCGGTGAGCAGTTCTTC; cdr3_aa: CAISESGSRGEQFF
v_call: TRBV7-3; j_call: TRBJ1-5; d_call: -; clone_size: once; cdr3_nt: TGTGCCAGCAGCCTCCTGACGGGGTTAGCGCGCAATCAGCCCCAGCATTTT; cdr3_aa: CASSLLTGLARNQPQHF
v_call: TRBV7-2; j_call: TRBJ1-2; d_call: -; clone_size: -; cdr3_nt: TGTGCCAGCACCCTGTCCGGGGACTATGGCTACACCTTC; cdr3_aa: CASTLSGDYGYTF
v_call: TRBV27; j_call: TRBJ2-5; d_call: TRBD2; clone_size: -; cdr3_nt: TGTGCCAGCAGTTTTAAAGAAGGGCTAGCGGGTTTAGAGACCCAGTACTTC; cdr3_aa: CASSFKEGLAGLETQYF
v_call: TRBV13; j_call: TRBJ1-3; d_call: -; clone_size: -; cdr3_nt: TGTGCCAGCAGCTTAATGTACGACAGGGGAAACACCATATATTTT; cdr3_aa: CASSLMYDRGNTIYF
v_call: TRBV7-8; j_call: TRBJ2-1; d_call: TRBD2; clone_size: -; cdr3_nt: TGTGCCAGCAGCTCGGGGGGGTCCTACAATGAGCAGTTCTTC; cdr3_aa: CASSSGGSYNEQFF
v_call: TRBV7-9; j_call: TRBJ1-2; d_call: -; clone_size: -; cdr3_nt: TGTGCCAGCAGCTTATCGAATACAGTTAACTATGGCTACACCTTC; cdr3_aa: CASSLSNTVNYGYTF
v_call: TRBV7-2; j_call: TRBJ2-2; d_call: -; clone_size: -; cdr3_nt: TGTGCCAGCAGCTTAGTGTCTACCCAGAACACCGGGGAGCTGTTTTTT; cdr3_aa: CASSLVSTQNTGELFF
v_call: TRBV6-2/TRBV6-3; j_call: TRBJ1-2; d_call: -; clone_size: -; cdr3_nt: TGTGCCAGCAGTTACGTTCAGGGTGGTCTTCCTGGCTACACCTTC; cdr3_aa: CASSYVQGGLPGYTF
v_call: TRBV4-3; j_call: TRBJ2-3; d_call: TRBD1; clone_size: few; cdr3_nt: TGCGCCAGCAGCCAAGGCGTGGACAGGGCAACAGATACGCAGTATTTT; cdr3_aa: CASSQGVDRATDTQYF
v_call: TRBV6-5; j_call: TRBJ1-1; d_call: TRBD1; clone_size: -; cdr3_nt: TGTGCCAGCAGATTTACAGGGGGAGGTACTGAAGCTTTCTTT; cdr3_aa: CASRFTGGGTEAFF
v_call: TRBV19; j_call: TRBJ2-7; d_call: TRBD1; clone_size: -; cdr3_nt: TGTGCCAGTAGTATACTCCCGGACAGGGCCTACGAGCAGTACTTC; cdr3_aa: CASSILPDRAYEQYF
v_call: TRBV24-1; j_call: TRBJ1-2; d_call: -; clone_size: -; cdr3_nt: TGTGCCACCAGTGATTACCGACAGGACGGCGGCTATGGCTACACCTTC; cdr3_aa: CATSDYRQDGGYGYTF
v_call: TRBV11-3; j_call: TRBJ2-5; d_call: -; clone_size: -; cdr3_nt: TGTGCCAGCAGCTCGCAAGAGACCCAGTACTTC; cdr3_aa: CASSSQETQYF
v_call: TRBV6-5; j_call: TRBJ1-3; d_call: -; clone_size: few; cdr3_nt: TGTGCCAGCAGTTACACCAGGGGTGGCTCTGGAAACACCATATATTTT; cdr3_aa: CASSYTRGGSGNTIYF
v_call: TRBV5-1; j_call: TRBJ2-7; d_call: -; clone_size: -; cdr3_nt: TGCGCCAGCAGCTTGGATCTAGCAATAGGCCACGAGCAGTACTTC; cdr3_aa: CASSLDLAIGHEQYF
v_call: TRBV3-1/TRBV3-2; j_call: TRBJ2-5; d_call: -; clone_size: once; cdr3_nt: TGTGCCAGCAGCCCGACAGCCCAAGAGACCCAGTACTTC; cdr3_aa: CASSPTAQETQYF
v_call: TRBV9; j_call: TRBJ2-5; d_call: -; clone_size: -; cdr3_nt: TGTGCCAGCAGCGTAGTAGGGGACATCCAAGAGACCCAGTACTTC; cdr3_aa: CASSVVGDIQETQYF
v_call: TRBV19; j_call: TRBJ2-3; d_call: TRBD1; clone_size: -; cdr3_nt: TGTGCCAGTAGTCTACAGGGGGATGGCACAGATACGCAGTATTTT; cdr3_aa: CASSLQGDGTDTQYF
v_call: TRBV2; j_call: TRBJ1-5; d_call: -; clone_size: -; cdr3_nt: TGTGCCAGCAGTGATGGGGCGAGCAATCAGCCCCAGCATTTT; cdr3_aa: CASSDGASNQPQHF
v_call: TRBV24-1; j_call: TRBJ2-1; d_call: TRBD2; clone_size: -; cdr3_nt: TGTGCCACCAGTGATCCCGCGCGGGGGGGCAAGCAGTTCTTC; cdr3_aa: CATSDPARGGKQFF
v_call: TRBV4-1; j_call: TRBJ1-4; d_call: -; clone_size: -; cdr3_nt: TGCGCCAGCAGCCAAGATCAGACGGAGGATGAAAAACTGTTTTTT; cdr3_aa: CASSQDQTEDEKLFF
v_call: TRBV7-2; j_call: TRBJ1-4; d_call: -; clone_size: -; cdr3_nt: TGTGCCAGCAGCTTCCGGAATGAAAAACTGTTTTTT; cdr3_aa: CASSFRNEKLFF
v_call: TRBV5-4; j_call: TRBJ2-4; d_call: -; clone_size: -; cdr3_nt: TGTGCCAGCAGCTTCCAGGGGAAAAACATTCAGTACTTC; cdr3_aa: CASSFQGKNIQYF
v_call: TRBV5-1; j_call: TRBJ1-5; d_call: -; clone_size: -; cdr3_nt: TGCGCCAGCAGCTTGGATATTGGGGGGAGTCAGCCCCAGCATTTT; cdr3_aa: CASSLDIGGSQPQHF
v_call: TRBV2; j_call: TRBJ2-5; d_call: -; clone_size: -; cdr3_nt: TGTGCCAGCACCGGGGACCCCGCGGGGGAGACCCAGTACTTC; cdr3_aa: CASTGDPAGETQYF
v_call: TRBV11-3; j_call: TRBJ1-6; d_call: -; clone_size: -; cdr3_nt: TGTGCCAGCAGCTTAGTCGGCGGGGGACCCCTCCACTTT; cdr3_aa: CASSLVGGGPLHF
v_call: TRBV2; j_call: TRBJ2-2; d_call: -; clone_size: -; cdr3_nt: TGTGCCAGCACTGGTTTCGGGGGGCAGAGCACCGGGGAGCTGTTTTTT; cdr3_aa: CASTGFGGQSTGELFF
v_call: TRBV2; j_call: TRBJ2-5; d_call: -; clone_size: -; cdr3_nt: TGTGCCAGCAGTGAAGCGTGGGAGTACCAAGAGACCCAGTACTTC; cdr3_aa: CASSEAWEYQETQYF
v_call: TRBV12-3/TRBV12-4; j_call: TRBJ1-1; d_call: -; clone_size: -; cdr3_nt: TGTGCCAGCAGTACAGGGAACGAAAAGGAAGCTTTCTTT; cdr3_aa: CASSTGNEKEAFF
v_call: TRBV11-1; j_call: TRBJ2-7; d_call: -; clone_size: few; cdr3_nt: TGTGCCAGCAGCCCAAGGGGTAACTCGCGCGAGCAGTACTTC; cdr3_aa: CASSPRGNSREQYF
v_call: TRBV6-7; j_call: TRBJ2-1; d_call: -; clone_size: few; cdr3_nt: TGTGCCAGCAGTTCACAGACTAGCAATGAGCAGTTCTTC; cdr3_aa: CASSSQTSNEQFF
v_call: TRBV7-2; j_call: TRBJ2-3; d_call: TRBD1; clone_size: -; cdr3_nt: TGTGCCAGCAGCCCACCCAGGGGGCGCGGCACAGATACGCAGTATTTT; cdr3_aa: CASSPPRGRGTDTQYF
v_call: TRBV4-1; j_call: TRBJ2-7; d_call: TRBD1; clone_size: -; cdr3_nt: TGCGCCAGCAGCCAAGAACAAGGGGGCCCGGTAGGCGAGCAGTACTTC; cdr3_aa: CASSQEQGGPVGEQYF
v_call: TRBV6-5; j_call: TRBJ2-7; d_call: -; clone_size: -; cdr3_nt: TGTGCCAGCAGTTACGGGCAGGCAGAGACCTACGAGCAGTACTTC; cdr3_aa: CASSYGQAETYEQYF